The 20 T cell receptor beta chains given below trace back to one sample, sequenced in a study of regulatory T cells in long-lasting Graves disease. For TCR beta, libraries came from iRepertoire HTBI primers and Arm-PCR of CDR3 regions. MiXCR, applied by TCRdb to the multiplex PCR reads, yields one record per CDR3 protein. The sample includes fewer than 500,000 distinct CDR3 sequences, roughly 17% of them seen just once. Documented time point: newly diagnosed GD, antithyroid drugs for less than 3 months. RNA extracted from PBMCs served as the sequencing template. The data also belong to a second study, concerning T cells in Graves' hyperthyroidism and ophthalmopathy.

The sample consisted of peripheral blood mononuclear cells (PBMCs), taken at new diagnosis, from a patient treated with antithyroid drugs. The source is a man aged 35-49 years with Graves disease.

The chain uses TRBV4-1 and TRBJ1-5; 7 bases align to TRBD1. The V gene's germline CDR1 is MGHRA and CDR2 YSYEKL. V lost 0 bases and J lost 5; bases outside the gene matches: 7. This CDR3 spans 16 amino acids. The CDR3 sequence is CASSQDPGQQDQPQHF. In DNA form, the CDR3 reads TGCGCCAGCAGCCAAGATCCGGGACAGCAAGATCAGCCCCAGCATTTT.

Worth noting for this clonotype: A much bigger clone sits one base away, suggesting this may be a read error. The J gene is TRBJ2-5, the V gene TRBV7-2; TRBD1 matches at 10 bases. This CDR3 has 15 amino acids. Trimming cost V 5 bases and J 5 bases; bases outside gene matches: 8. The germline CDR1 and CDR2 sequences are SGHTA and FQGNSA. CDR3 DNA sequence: TGTGCCAGCAGCCCCAGACAGGGGGCGCGGGAGACCCAGTACTTC. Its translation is CASSPRQGARETQYF.

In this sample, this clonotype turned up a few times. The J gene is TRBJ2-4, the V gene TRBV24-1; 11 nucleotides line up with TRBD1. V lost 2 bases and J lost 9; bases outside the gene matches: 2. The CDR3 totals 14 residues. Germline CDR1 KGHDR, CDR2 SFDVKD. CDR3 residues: CATSDWTGGGIQYF. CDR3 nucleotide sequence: TGTGCCACCAGTGATTGGACAGGGGGCGGCATTCAGTACTTC.

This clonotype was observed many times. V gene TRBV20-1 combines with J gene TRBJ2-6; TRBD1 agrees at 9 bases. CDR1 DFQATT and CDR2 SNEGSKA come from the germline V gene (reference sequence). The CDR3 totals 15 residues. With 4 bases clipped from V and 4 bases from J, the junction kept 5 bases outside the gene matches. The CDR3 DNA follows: TGCAGTGCTACGGGACAGGGTCCCGGGGCCAACGTCCTGACTTTC. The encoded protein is CSATGQGPGANVLTF.

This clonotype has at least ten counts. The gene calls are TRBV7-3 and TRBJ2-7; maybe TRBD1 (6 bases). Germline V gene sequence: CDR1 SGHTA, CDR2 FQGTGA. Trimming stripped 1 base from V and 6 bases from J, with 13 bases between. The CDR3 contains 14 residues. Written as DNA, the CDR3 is TGTGCCAGCAGCTTAATGGCAGGGGCCCCCGAGCAGTACTTC. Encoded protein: CASSLMAGAPEQYF.

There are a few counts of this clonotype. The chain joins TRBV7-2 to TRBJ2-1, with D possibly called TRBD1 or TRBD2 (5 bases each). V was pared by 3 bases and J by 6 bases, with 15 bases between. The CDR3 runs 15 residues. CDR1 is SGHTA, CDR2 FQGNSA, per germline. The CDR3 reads CASSFRDDGPNEQFF. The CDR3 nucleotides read TGTGCCAGCAGCTTCCGGGACGATGGGCCCAATGAGCAGTTCTTC.

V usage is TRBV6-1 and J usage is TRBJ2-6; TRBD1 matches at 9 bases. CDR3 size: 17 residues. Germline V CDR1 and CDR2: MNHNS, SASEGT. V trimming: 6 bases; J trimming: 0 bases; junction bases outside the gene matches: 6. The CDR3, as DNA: TGTGCCAGCAGCCACAGGGGACAGGGCTCTGGGGCCAACGTCCTGACTTTC. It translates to CASSHRGQGSGANVLTF.

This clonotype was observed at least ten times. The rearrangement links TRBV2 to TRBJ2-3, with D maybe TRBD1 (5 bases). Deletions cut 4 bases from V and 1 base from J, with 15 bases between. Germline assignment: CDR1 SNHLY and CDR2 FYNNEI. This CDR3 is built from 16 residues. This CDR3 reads CASSALGRLGTDTQYF. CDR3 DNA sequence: TGTGCCAGCAGTGCGTTGGGGCGGTTAGGCACAGATACGCAGTATTTT.

CDR3 amino acids: CASSKHDGYTF. The CDR3 bases are TGTGCCAGCAGTAAACATGATGGCTACACCTTC. V and J are TRBV2 and TRBJ1-2; no firm D call. The CDR3 is 11 amino acids. Trimming removed 5 bases at V and 6 bases at J, with 7 bases between. Germline assignment: CDR1 SNHLY and CDR2 FYNNEI.

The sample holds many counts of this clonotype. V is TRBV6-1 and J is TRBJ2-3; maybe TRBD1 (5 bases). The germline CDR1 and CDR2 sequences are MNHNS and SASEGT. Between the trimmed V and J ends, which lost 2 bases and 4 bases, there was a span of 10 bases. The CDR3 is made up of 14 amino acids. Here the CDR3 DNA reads TGTGCCAGCAGTGAACGAGCAGGGCCAGATACGCAGTATTTT. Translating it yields CASSERAGPDTQYF.

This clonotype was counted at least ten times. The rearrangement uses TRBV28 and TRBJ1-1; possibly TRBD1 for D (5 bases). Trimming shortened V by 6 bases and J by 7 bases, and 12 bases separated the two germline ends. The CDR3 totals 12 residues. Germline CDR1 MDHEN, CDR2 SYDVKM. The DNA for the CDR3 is TGTGCCAGCAGGAACGCGGGGGTTGAAGCTTTCTTT. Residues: CASRNAGVEAFF.

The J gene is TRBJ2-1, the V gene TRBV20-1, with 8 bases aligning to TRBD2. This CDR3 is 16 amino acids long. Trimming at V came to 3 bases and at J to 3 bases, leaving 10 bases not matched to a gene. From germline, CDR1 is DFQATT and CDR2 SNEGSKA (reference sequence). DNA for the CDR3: TGCAGTGCTAGTTCTGTTAGCGGGGCCTTCTACAATGAGCAGTTCTTC. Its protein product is CSASSVSGAFYNEQFF.

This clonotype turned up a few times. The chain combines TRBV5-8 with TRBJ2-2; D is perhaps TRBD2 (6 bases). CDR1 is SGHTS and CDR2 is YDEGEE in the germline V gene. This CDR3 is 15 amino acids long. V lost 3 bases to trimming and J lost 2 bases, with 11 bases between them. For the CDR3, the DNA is TGTGCCAGCAGCTCACCTGGACTAAACACCGGGGAGCTGTTTTTT. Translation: CASSSPGLNTGELFF.

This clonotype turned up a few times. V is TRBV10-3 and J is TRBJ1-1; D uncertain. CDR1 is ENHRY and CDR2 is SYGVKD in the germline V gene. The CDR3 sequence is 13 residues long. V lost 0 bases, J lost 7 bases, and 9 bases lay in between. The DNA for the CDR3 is TGTGCCATCAGTGAGTCGTCCCGTGGTGAAGCTTTCTTT. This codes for CAISESSRGEAFF.

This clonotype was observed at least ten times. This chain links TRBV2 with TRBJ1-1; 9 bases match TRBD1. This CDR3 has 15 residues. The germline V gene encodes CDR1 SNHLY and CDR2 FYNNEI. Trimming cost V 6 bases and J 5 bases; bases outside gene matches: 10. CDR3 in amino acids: CASRGDRARITEAFF. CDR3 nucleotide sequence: TGTGCCAGCAGGGGGGACAGGGCGAGAATAACTGAAGCTTTCTTT. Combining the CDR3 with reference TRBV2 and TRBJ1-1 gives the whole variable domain EPEVTQTPSHQVTQMGQEVILRCVPISNHLYFYWYRQILGQKVEFLVSFYNNEISEKSEIFDDQFSVERPDGSNFTLKIRSTKLEDSAMYFCASRGDRARITEAFFGQGTRLTVV.

DNA of the CDR3: TGCGCCAGCAGCCAAGATGCAGGAGGCGAAAAACTGTTTTTT. Translation: CASSQDAGGEKLFF. The chain combines TRBV4-1 with TRBJ1-4; D gene unclear. CDR3 length: 14 amino acids. The V end was cut by 0 bases, the J end by 8 bases, with 10 bases between. The germline V gene has CDR1 MGHRA and CDR2 YSYEKL.

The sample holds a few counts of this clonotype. The CDR3 nucleotides read TGTGCCAGCAGTGAAGTTGGAGGGGAATCTGAAGCTTTCTTT. Translating gives CASSEVGGESEAFF. This rearrangement joins TRBV6-2 or TRBV6-3 to TRBJ1-1, with D tentatively TRBD1 (5 bases). Germline assignment: CDR1 MNHEY and CDR2 SVGEGT. Trimming removed 5 bases from V and 6 bases from J, with 16 bases in between. The CDR3 loop spans 14 amino acids.

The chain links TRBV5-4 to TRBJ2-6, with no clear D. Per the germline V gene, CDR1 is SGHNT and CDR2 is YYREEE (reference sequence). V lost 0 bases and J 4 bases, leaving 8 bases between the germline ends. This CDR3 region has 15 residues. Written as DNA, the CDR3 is TGTGCCAGCAGCTTGGTGGGAACCGGGGCCAACGTCCTGACTTTC. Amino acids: CASSLVGTGANVLTF.

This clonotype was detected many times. The DNA of the CDR3 is TGCGCCAGCAGCCAATACCTCAAGCGGGAGGCCCCCTACAATGAGCAGTTCTTC. This codes for CASSQYLKREAPYNEQFF. The gene calls are TRBV4-1 and TRBJ2-1; 9 bases align to TRBD2. J gave up 2 bases and V 2 bases, and 10 bases lay outside the gene matches. This CDR3 spans 18 amino acids. CDR1 and CDR2 (germline): MGHRA, YSYEKL.

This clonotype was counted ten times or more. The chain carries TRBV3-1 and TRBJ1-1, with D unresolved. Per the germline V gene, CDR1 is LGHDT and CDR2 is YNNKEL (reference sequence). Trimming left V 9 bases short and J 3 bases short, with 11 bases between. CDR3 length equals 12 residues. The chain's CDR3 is CASSFRDTEAFF. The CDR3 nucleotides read TGTGCCAGTTCATTTCGGGACACTGAAGCTTTCTTT.